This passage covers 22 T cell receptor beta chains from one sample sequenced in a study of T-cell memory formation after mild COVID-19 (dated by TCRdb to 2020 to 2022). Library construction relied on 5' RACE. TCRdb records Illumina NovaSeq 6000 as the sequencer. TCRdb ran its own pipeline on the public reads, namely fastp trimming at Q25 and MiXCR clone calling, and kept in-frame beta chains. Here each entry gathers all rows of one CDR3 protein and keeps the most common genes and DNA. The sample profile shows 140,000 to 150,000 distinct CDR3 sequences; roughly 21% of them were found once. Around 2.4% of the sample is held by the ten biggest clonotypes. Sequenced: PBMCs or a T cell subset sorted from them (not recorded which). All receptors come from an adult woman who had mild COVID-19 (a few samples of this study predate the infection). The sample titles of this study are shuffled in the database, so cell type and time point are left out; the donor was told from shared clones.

The CDR3 DNA reads TGTGCCAGCAGCTGGACTAGGGATGAGCAGTTCTTC. Translated: CASSWTRDEQFF. The chain couples TRBV6-6 to TRBJ2-1; 7 positions match TRBD2. V was pared by 6 bases and J by 8 bases, with 4 bases of the junction left unmatched. Germline V lookup: CDR1 MNHNY, CDR2 SVGAGI (reference sequence). The length of the CDR3 is 12 residues.

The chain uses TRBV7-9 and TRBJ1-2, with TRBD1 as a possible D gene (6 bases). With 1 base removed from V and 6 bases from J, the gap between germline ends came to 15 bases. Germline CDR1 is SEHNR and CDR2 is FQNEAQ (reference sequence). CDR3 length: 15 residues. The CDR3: CASSLVGRGPHGYTF. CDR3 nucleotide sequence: TGTGCCAGCAGCTTAGTTGGCAGGGGCCCCCATGGCTACACCTTC. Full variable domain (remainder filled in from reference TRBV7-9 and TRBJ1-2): DTGVSQNPRHKITKRGQNVTFRCDPISEHNRLYWYRQTLGQGPEFLTYFQNEAQLEKSRLLSDRFSAERPKGSFSTLEIQRTEQGDSAMYLCASSLVGRGPHGYTFGSGTRLTVV.

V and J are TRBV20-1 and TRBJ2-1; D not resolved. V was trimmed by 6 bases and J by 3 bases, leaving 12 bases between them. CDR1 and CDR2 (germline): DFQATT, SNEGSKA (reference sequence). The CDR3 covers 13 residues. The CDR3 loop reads CSALHRHYNEQFF. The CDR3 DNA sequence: TGCAGTGCCCTTCACCGGCACTACAATGAGCAGTTCTTC.

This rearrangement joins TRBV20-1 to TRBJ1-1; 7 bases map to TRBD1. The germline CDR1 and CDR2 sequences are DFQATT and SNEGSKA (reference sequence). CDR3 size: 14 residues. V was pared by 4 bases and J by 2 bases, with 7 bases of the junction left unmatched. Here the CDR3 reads CSAKGGTSNTEAFF. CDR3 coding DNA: TGCAGTGCTAAAGGGGGCACTTCAAACACTGAAGCTTTCTTT.

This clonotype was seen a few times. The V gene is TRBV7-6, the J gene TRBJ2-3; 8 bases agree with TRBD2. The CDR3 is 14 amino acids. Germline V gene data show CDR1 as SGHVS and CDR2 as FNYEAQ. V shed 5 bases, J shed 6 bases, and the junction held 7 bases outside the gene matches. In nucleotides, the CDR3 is TGTGCCAGCAGCCCCCGACTAGCGATGGATACGCAGTATTTT. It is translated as CASSPRLAMDTQYF. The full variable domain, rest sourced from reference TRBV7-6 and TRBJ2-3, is GAGVSQSPRYKVTKRGQDVALRCDPISGHVSLYWYRQALGQGPEFLTYFNYEAQQDKSGLPNDRFSAERPEGSISTLTIQRTEQRDSAMYRCASSPRLAMDTQYFGPGTRLTVL.

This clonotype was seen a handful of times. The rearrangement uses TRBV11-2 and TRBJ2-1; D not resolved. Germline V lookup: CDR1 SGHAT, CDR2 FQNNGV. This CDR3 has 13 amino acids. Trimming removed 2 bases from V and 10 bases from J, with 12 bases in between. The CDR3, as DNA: TGTGCCAGCAGCTTAAGTTTTCAACGGGAGCAGTTCTTC. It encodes CASSLSFQREQFF.

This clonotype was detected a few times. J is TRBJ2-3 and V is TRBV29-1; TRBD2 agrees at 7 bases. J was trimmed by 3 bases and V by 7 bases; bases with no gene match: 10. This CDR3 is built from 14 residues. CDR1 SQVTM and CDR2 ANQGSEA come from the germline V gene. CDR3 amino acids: CSGGAGRGTDTQYF. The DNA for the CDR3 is TGCAGCGGGGGAGCGGGGAGAGGGACAGATACGCAGTATTTT.

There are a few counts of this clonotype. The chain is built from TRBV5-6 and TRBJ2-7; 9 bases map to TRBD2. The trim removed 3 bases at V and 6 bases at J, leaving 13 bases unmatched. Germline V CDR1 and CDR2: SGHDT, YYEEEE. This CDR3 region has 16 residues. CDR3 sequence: CASSSPGRLAGTEQYF. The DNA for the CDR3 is TGTGCCAGCAGCTCGCCCGGAAGGCTAGCGGGGACCGAGCAGTACTTC.

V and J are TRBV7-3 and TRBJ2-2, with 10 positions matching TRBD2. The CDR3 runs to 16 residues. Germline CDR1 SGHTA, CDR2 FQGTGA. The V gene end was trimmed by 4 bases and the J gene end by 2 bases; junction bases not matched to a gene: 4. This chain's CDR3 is CASSSVAGGNTGELFF. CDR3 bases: TGTGCCAGCAGCTCTGTAGCGGGAGGAAACACCGGGGAGCTGTTTTTT. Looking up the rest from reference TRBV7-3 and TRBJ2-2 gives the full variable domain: GAGVSQTPSNKVTEKGKYVELRCDPISGHTALYWYRQSLGQGPEFLIYFQGTGAADDSGLPNDRFFAVRPEGSVSTLKIQRTERGDSAVYLCASSSVAGGNTGELFFGEGSRLTVL.

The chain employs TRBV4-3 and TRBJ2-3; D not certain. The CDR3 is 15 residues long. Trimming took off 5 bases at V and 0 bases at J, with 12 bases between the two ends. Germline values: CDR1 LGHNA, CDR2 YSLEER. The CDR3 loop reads CASSFRAYSTDTQYF. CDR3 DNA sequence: TGCGCCAGCAGCTTTAGGGCGTATAGCACAGATACGCAGTATTTT.

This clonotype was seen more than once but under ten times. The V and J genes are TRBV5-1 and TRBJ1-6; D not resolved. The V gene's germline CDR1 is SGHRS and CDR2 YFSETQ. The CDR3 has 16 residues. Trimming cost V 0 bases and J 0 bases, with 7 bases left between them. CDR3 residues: CASSLAGSSYNSPLHF. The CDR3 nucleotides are TGCGCCAGCAGCTTGGCCGGTAGCTCCTATAATTCACCCCTCCACTTT. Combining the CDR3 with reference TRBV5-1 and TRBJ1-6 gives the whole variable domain KAGVTQTPRYLIKTRGQQVTLSCSPISGHRSVSWYQQTPGQGLQFLFEYFSETQRNKGNFPGRFSGRQFSNSRSEMNVSTLELGDSALYLCASSLAGSSYNSPLHFGNGTRLTVT.

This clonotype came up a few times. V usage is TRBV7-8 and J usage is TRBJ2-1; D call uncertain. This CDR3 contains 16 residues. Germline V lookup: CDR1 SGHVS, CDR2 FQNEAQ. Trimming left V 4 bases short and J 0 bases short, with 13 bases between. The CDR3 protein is CASSWGTSVSYNEQFF. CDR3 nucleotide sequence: TGTGCCAGCAGCTGGGGAACTTCCGTCTCCTACAATGAGCAGTTCTTC.

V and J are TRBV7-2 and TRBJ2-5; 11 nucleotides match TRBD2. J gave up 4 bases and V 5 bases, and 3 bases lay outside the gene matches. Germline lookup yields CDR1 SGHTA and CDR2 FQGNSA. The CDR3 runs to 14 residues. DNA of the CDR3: TGTGCCAGCAGCACACTAGCGGGAGTAGAGACCCAGTACTTC. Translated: CASSTLAGVETQYF.

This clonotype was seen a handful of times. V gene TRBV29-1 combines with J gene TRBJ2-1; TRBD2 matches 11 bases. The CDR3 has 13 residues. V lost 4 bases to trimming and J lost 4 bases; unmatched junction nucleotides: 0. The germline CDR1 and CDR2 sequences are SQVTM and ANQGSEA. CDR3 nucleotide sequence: TGCAGCGTTGCTAGCGGGGGGTACAATGAGCAGTTCTTC. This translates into CSVASGGYNEQFF.

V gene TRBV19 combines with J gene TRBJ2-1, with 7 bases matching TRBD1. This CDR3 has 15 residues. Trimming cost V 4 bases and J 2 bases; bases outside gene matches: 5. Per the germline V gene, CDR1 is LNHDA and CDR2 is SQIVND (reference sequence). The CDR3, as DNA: TGTGCCAGTAGTAGGGGGCAGGGGGCCTACAATGAGCAGTTCTTC. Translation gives CASSRGQGAYNEQFF.

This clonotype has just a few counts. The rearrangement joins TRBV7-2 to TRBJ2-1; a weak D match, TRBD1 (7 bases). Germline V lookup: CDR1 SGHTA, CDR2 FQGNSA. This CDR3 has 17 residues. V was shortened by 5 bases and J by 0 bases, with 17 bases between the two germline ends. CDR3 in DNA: TGTGCCAGCAGCACCCAGGGGGTAGCGGCCTCCTACAATGAGCAGTTCTTC. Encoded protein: CASSTQGVAASYNEQFF.

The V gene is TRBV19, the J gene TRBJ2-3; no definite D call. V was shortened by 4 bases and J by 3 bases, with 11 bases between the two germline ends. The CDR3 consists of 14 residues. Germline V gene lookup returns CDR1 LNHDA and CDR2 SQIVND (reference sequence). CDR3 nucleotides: TGTGCCAGTAGTAACGACGTCGGGACAGATACGCAGTATTTT. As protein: CASSNDVGTDTQYF.

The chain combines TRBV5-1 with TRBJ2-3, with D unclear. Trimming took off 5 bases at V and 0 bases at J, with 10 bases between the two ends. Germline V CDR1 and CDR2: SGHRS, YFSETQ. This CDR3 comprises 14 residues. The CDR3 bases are TGCGCCAGCAGTCTTCGGATTAGCACAGATACGCAGTATTTT. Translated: CASSLRISTDTQYF.

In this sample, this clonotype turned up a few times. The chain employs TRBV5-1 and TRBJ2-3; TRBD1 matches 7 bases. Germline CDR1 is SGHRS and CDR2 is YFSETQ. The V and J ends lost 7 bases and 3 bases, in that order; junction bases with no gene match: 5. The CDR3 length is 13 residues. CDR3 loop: CASFDRVTDTQYF. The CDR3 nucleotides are TGCGCCAGCTTTGACAGGGTGACAGATACGCAGTATTTT.

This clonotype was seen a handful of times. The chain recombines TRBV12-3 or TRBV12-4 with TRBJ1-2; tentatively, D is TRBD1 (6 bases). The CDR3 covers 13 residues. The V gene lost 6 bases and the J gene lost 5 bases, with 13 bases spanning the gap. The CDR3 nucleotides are TGTGCCAGCAGCCCCCAGGACAGTTATGGCTACACCTTC. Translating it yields CASSPQDSYGYTF.

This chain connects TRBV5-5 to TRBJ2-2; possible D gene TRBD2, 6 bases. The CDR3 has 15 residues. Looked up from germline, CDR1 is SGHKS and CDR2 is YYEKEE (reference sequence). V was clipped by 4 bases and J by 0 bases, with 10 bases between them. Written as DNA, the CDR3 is TGTGCCAGCAGCCCCGGACTACCGAACACCGGGGAGCTGTTTTTT. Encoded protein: CASSPGLPNTGELFF.

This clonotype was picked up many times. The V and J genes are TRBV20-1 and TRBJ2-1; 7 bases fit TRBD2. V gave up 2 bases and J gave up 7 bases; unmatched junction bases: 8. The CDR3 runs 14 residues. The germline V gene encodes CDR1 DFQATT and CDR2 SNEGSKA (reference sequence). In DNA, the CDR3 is TGCAGTGCTAGACTAGCGGATCCGTGGAATGAGCAGTTCTTC. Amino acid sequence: CSARLADPWNEQFF.